These 30 T cell receptor beta chains came from one sample sequenced in a study of T cell responses to AZD1222 COVID-19 vaccine. Profiling relied on immunoSEQ multiplex PCR, and the TCRdb table lists in-frame clones only, not all of them. Of about 82,000 clones detected, 80% to 90% appear once; the ten largest clones hold roughly 5.6%. The source was peripheral blood, collected on day 0 of AZD1222 vaccination. The receptors derive from an adult in good health.

Here the CDR3 reads CASSEHRSWYEQYF. In DNA, the CDR3 is TGTGCCAGCAGTGAACACAGGTCTTGGTACGAGCAGTACTTC. The V and J genes are TRBV6-1 and TRBJ2-7; D is perhaps TRBD1 (5 bases). V dropped 2 bases and J dropped 4 bases, with 12 bases sitting between them. Per the germline V gene, CDR1 is MNHNS and CDR2 is SASEGT. This CDR3 comprises 14 residues.

The chain is built from TRBV18 and TRBJ2-5; perhaps D is TRBD1 or TRBD2 (5 bases each). The CDR3 sequence is 14 residues long. The V gene's germline CDR1 is KGHSH and CDR2 LQKENI. V was pared by 4 bases and J by 4 bases, with 13 bases between. CDR3 sequence (DNA): TGTGCCAGCTCACACCTCCGGGACGGAGAGACCCAGTACTTC. Protein: CASSHLRDGETQYF.

This clone showed up just a few times. This chain links TRBV28 with TRBJ1-1; a weak D match, TRBD1 (5 bases). The V end lost 6 bases, the J end lost 1 base, and 18 bases lay between the germline ends. Per germline, CDR1 MDHEN and CDR2 SYDVKM. The length of the CDR3 is 16 residues. The CDR3, as DNA: TGTGCCAGCAGCCCCTGGGGGGAGGGATCGAACACTGAAGCTTTCTTT. Protein sequence: CASSPWGEGSNTEAFF. Full variable domain (remainder filled in from reference TRBV28 and TRBJ1-1): DVKVTQSSRYLVKRTGEKVFLECVQDMDHENMFWYRQDPGLGLRLIYFSYDVKMKEKGDIPEGYSVSREKKERFSLILESASTNQTSMYLCASSPWGEGSNTEAFFGQGTRLTVV.

The chain uses TRBV6-5 and TRBJ1-2, with D tentatively TRBD1 (6 bases). CDR1 and CDR2 from the germline V gene are MNHEY and SVGAGI. The CDR3 extends over 16 amino acids. The V gene lost 0 bases and the J gene lost 2 bases, with 13 bases spanning the gap. CDR3: CASSYSLGGVNYGYTF. CDR3 coding DNA: TGTGCCAGCAGTTACTCTTTGGGGGGCGTAAACTATGGCTACACCTTC.

This chain uses TRBV15 with TRBJ1-2, with D perhaps matching TRBD1 (5 bases). Trimming pared 6 bases from V and 4 bases from J, leaving 12 bases between. There are 13 residues in the CDR3. Germline CDR1 reads LNHNV; CDR2 reads YYDKDF (reference sequence). The CDR3 nucleotides are TGTGCCACCAGTAGACGGGACGGCTATGGCTACACCTTC. This sequence encodes CATSRRDGYGYTF.

This clone has only one observation. The rearrangement joins TRBV12-3 or TRBV12-4 to TRBJ2-3; D is undetermined. The length of the CDR3 is 12 residues. Deletions cut 6 bases from V and 2 bases from J, with 6 bases between. This CDR3 reads CASRYYTDTQYF. The CDR3 DNA reads as TGTGCCAGCAGGTACTACACAGATACGCAGTATTTT.

The chain uses TRBV7-2 and TRBJ1-5; a weak D match, TRBD1 (6 bases). Trimming removed 0 bases from V and 0 bases from J, with 18 bases in between. Per germline, CDR1 SGHTA and CDR2 FQGNSA. The CDR3 runs to 19 residues. For the CDR3, the DNA is TGTGCCAGCAGCTTAGCTCCGGCCAGGGACAACCCTAGCAATCAGCCCCAGCATTTT. Translation: CASSLAPARDNPSNQPQHF.

Concerning this clone itself: Other DNA sequences in the same sample also yield this CDR3. The V and J genes are TRBV2 and TRBJ2-3; D might be TRBD2 (6 bases). V gave up 6 bases and J gave up 2 bases, with 12 bases separating them. The CDR3 consists of 14 residues. Germline CDR1 and CDR2: SNHLY and FYNNEI. CDR3: CASRLAGSTDTQYF. The CDR3 DNA reads as TGTGCCAGCAGACTAGCAGGGTCCACAGATACGCAGTATTTT.

This sequence joins TRBV6-1 and TRBJ1-1; no clear D. CDR3 length: 16 residues. CDR1 and CDR2 (germline): MNHNS, SASEGT. Deletions cut 3 bases from V and 6 bases from J, with 20 bases between. The CDR3: CASSDFGRAQTPEAFF. In nucleotides, the CDR3 is TGTGCCAGCAGTGATTTCGGTAGGGCGCAAACACCTGAAGCTTTCTTT.

The chain joins TRBV9 to TRBJ1-2, with 7 bases aligning to TRBD1. V shed 3 bases, J shed 2 bases, and the junction held 4 bases outside the gene matches. The CDR3 is made up of 14 amino acids. Germline V CDR1 and CDR2: SGDLS, YYNGEE. CDR3 amino acids: CASSEQTGNYGYTF. CDR3 in DNA: TGTGCCAGCAGCGAGCAGACAGGGAACTATGGCTACACCTTC.

The gene calls are TRBV5-5 and TRBJ1-1, with TRBD1 matching 8 bases. After removal of 4 bases from V and 1 base from J, the junction contained 12 bases not matched to a gene. Germline assignment: CDR1 SGHKS and CDR2 YYEKEE (reference sequence). This CDR3 has 17 residues. The chain's CDR3 is CASSQRQGPSGNTEAFF. DNA of the CDR3: TGTGCCAGCAGCCAAAGACAGGGGCCCTCTGGGAACACTGAAGCTTTCTTT.

The rearrangement uses TRBV27 and TRBJ2-5, with D perhaps TRBD1 (5 bases). The germline gives CDR1 MNHEY, CDR2 SMNVEV (reference sequence). V lost 3 bases and J 3 bases, leaving 8 bases between the germline ends. The CDR3 extends over 13 amino acids. The CDR3 nucleotides read TGTGCCAGCAGTTTCGGCAGGGAAGAGACCCAGTACTTC. As protein: CASSFGREETQYF.

V is TRBV15 and J is TRBJ1-5, with D uncertain. The CDR3 runs to 13 residues. Trimming took 0 bases from V and 5 from J, leaving 5 bases between them. Germline CDR1 LNHNV, CDR2 YYDKDF (reference sequence). CDR3 sequence: CATSRDVDQPQHF. CDR3 DNA: TGTGCCACCAGCAGAGATGTCGATCAGCCCCAGCATTTT.

V usage is TRBV5-1 and J usage is TRBJ1-2; D not resolved. From germline, CDR1 is SGHRS and CDR2 YFSETQ. CDR3 size: 13 residues. V lost 0 bases, J lost 5 bases, and 8 bases lay in between. The CDR3 nucleotides read TGCGCCAGCAGCTTGGATGGGAGTTATGGCTACACCTTC. Amino acid sequence: CASSLDGSYGYTF.

The chain couples TRBV7-7 to TRBJ2-2; the D is unclear. The CDR3 loop spans 11 amino acids. Trimming cost V 7 bases and J 4 bases, with 4 bases left between them. Per the germline V gene, CDR1 is SSHAT and CDR2 is FNYEAQ (reference sequence). The chain's CDR3 is CASTLTGELFF. CDR3 in DNA: TGTGCCAGCACCCTCACCGGGGAGCTGTTTTTT.

The V and J genes are TRBV20-1 and TRBJ1-2; TRBD1 might be the D (6 bases). Germline V gene lookup returns CDR1 DFQATT and CDR2 SNEGSKA (reference sequence). CDR3 length: 13 residues. Trimming cost V 3 bases and J 4 bases, with 12 bases left between them. As DNA, the CDR3 is TGCAGTGCTAGTGTGTCAGGGGTCTATGGCTACACCTTC. This sequence encodes CSASVSGVYGYTF.

This clone appeared once. For the CDR3, the DNA is TGTGCCAGCAGCTTAGATCCCCGGGACAGGATGTGGAGTGCTGAAGCTTTCTTT. Translation: CASSLDPRDRMWSAEAFF. V gene TRBV11-2 combines with J gene TRBJ1-1; 8 bases fit TRBD1. This CDR3 spans 18 amino acids. V trimming: 0 bases; J trimming: 6 bases; junction bases outside the gene matches: 15. Germline CDR1 and CDR2: SGHAT and FQNNGV.

The rearrangement joins TRBV5-1 to TRBJ1-1; possible D gene TRBD1, 5 bases. CDR1 is SGHRS, CDR2 YFSETQ, per germline. V was pared by 1 base and J by 2 bases, with 12 bases between. This CDR3 has 15 amino acids. In DNA form, the CDR3 reads TGCGCCAGCAGCTTGAGCATTAGGACAAACACTGAAGCTTTCTTT. Protein sequence: CASSLSIRTNTEAFF.

The chain combines TRBV7-2 with TRBJ1-3; no clear D gene. Per germline, CDR1 SGHTA and CDR2 FQGNSA. Trimming removed 1 base at V and 8 bases at J, with 15 bases between. The CDR3 totals 15 residues. The CDR3 DNA reads as TGTGCCAGCAGCTTAGTGGTGGACGGGCGGGACACCATATATTTT. Its protein product is CASSLVVDGRDTIYF.

The chain links TRBV6-6 to TRBJ1-5; D not resolved. The CDR3 runs to 14 residues. V was cut by 5 bases and J by 0 bases, with 8 bases left in between. Per germline, CDR1 MNHNY and CDR2 SVGAGI (reference sequence). The CDR3 DNA follows: TGTGCCAGCAGTCCACTGTATAGCAATCAGCCCCAGCATTTT. Translation gives CASSPLYSNQPQHF.

J is TRBJ1-2 and V is TRBV4-1; D gene uncertain. The CDR3 is 17 amino acids. V was shortened by 2 bases and J by 0 bases, with 16 bases between the two germline ends. CDR1 is MGHRA and CDR2 is YSYEKL in the germline V gene. The CDR3 nucleotides read TGCGCCAGCAGCCAAAATGCCGCTACAGCGACTAACTATGGCTACACCTTC. This encodes CASSQNAATATNYGYTF.

The chain links TRBV19 to TRBJ2-1; 11 bases fit TRBD2. The CDR3 is 15 residues long. J was trimmed by 9 bases and V by 3 bases; bases with no gene match: 7. Germline V CDR1 and CDR2: LNHDA, SQIVND (reference sequence). This chain's CDR3 is CASSIGSGGASEQFF. CDR3 DNA sequence: TGTGCCAGTAGTATCGGTAGCGGGGGGGCGTCTGAGCAGTTCTTC.

The chain combines TRBV19 with TRBJ1-5, with TRBD1 matching 9 bases. The germline CDR1 and CDR2 sequences are LNHDA and SQIVND (reference sequence). This CDR3 comprises 15 residues. V shed 7 bases and J 5 bases; nucleotides not matched to a gene: 9. The CDR3 DNA reads as TGTGCCAGTACTCGGGACAGGGAGGGGCATCAGCCCCAGCATTTT. Translated, it gives CASTRDREGHQPQHF.

This clone was seen a handful of times. This chain joins TRBV4-2 and TRBJ2-5; D uncertain. The CDR3 runs to 12 residues. V lost 4 bases and J 7 bases, leaving 10 bases between the germline ends. Germline values: CDR1 LGHNA, CDR2 YNFKEQ. This chain's CDR3 is CASSLWSGTQYF. The CDR3 bases are TGTGCCAGCAGCCTCTGGTCGGGGACCCAGTACTTC.

This chain links TRBV12-3 or TRBV12-4 with TRBJ1-2; tentative D call: TRBD1 (6 bases). The CDR3 totals 13 residues. Trimming removed 6 bases from V and 7 bases from J, with 15 bases in between. CDR3 DNA sequence: TGTGCCAGCAGCCCGGACAGTATCGGTGGCTACACCTTC. This sequence encodes CASSPDSIGGYTF.

The chain has TRBV7-9 and TRBJ1-5; D remains unclear. Trimming pared 7 bases from V and 6 bases from J, leaving 13 bases between. The CDR3 is made up of 13 amino acids. Germline V CDR1 and CDR2: SEHNR, FQNEAQ (reference sequence). Here the CDR3 DNA reads TGTGCCAGCAATGACGGAGCTGGTCAGCCCCAGCATTTT. Translation gives CASNDGAGQPQHF.

CDR3 residues: CASLRQGGNQPQHF. The CDR3 coding sequence is TGTGCCAGTCTAAGACAGGGGGGAAATCAGCCCCAGCATTTT. V usage is TRBV6-6 and J usage is TRBJ1-5; 9 bases line up with TRBD1. The V gene end was trimmed by 9 bases and the J gene end by 4 bases; junction bases not matched to a gene: 7. The CDR3 has 14 residues. The germline V gene has CDR1 MNHNY and CDR2 SVGAGI (reference sequence).

The chain employs TRBV3-1 (or the pseudogene TRBV3-2) and TRBJ2-4; 8 bases fit TRBD1. This CDR3 is built from 16 residues. V trimming: 4 bases; J trimming: 6 bases; junction bases outside the gene matches: 11. Germline V gives CDR1 LGHDT, CDR2 YNNKEL (reference sequence). The CDR3 DNA follows: TGTGCCAGCAGCCCCTACGCGAGGACAGGGCTAAACATTCAGTACTTC. Its protein product is CASSPYARTGLNIQYF.

J is TRBJ2-7 and V is TRBV11-3; TRBD1 might be the D (6 bases). V was shortened by 6 bases and J by 3 bases, with 12 bases between the two germline ends. Germline-derived CDR1 and CDR2 are SGHNT and YENEEA. This CDR3 is 13 amino acids long. The CDR3 DNA is TGTGCCAGCAGATATACAGGGCTCTACGAGCAGTACTTC. Translation gives CASRYTGLYEQYF.

This clone was observed a few times. The J gene is TRBJ1-6, the V gene TRBV30; tentatively, D is TRBD1 (6 bases). The ends were cut back, 3 bases at V and 8 bases at J, with 14 bases in the middle. This CDR3 has 14 amino acids. Per germline, CDR1 GTSNPN and CDR2 SVGIG (reference sequence). CDR3 sequence (DNA): TGTGCCTGGAGGGATCCGGGACACTATTCACCCCTCCACTTT. Protein sequence: CAWRDPGHYSPLHF.